Presented here are 10 T cell receptor beta chains from one specimen sequenced in a study of cytomegalovirus exposure and HLA in healthy donors. Researchers ran the PCR with 60 Vbeta and 13 Jbeta primers. Assay used: immunoSEQ multiplex PCR; TCRdb lists only in-frame clones, some missing. The sample yields 95,000 to 150,000 clones, roughly 80% seen once. Sequenced sample: PBMCs. These receptors were collected from a woman in her 40s in good health and CMV-seropositive.

The chain links TRBV5-1 to TRBJ2-7; D unclear. Trimming removed 0 bases at V and 4 bases at J, with 11 bases between. Germline V gene sequence: CDR1 SGHRS, CDR2 YFSETQ. The CDR3 runs to 14 residues. CDR3 nucleotide sequence: TGCGCCAGCAGCTTGGGTGGCGCCAGGTACGAGCAGTACTTC. Protein product: CASSLGGARYEQYF.

J is TRBJ2-1 and V is TRBV7-6, with D possibly being TRBD2 (5 bases). This CDR3 is 18 amino acids long. Germline V gives CDR1 SGHVS, CDR2 FNYEAQ. V lost 2 bases to trimming and J lost 9 bases, with 26 bases between them. In DNA, the CDR3 is TGTGCCAGCAGCTTAATACCCTCCGGAGGCCGTCAATTCAGTGAGCAGTTCTTC. It translates to CASSLIPSGGRQFSEQFF.

The chain links TRBV19 to TRBJ2-7, with 13 bases identical to TRBD2. This CDR3 is built from 15 residues. Per germline, CDR1 LNHDA and CDR2 SQIVND (reference sequence). V lost 6 bases, J lost 9 bases, and 11 bases stayed unmatched. The CDR3 protein is CASSLGTSGTVGQYF. The CDR3 nucleotides read TGTGCCAGTAGCCTGGGGACTAGCGGGACCGTCGGGCAGTACTTC.

This clone was found a few times. The chain uses TRBV27 and TRBJ2-2; the match to TRBD1 covers 12 bases. Trimming cost V 3 bases and J 5 bases; bases outside gene matches: 7. The germline gives CDR1 MNHEY, CDR2 SMNVEV (reference sequence). The CDR3 spans 17 residues. In DNA, the CDR3 is TGTGCCAGCAGTTTTAGCGGGACAGGGGGCGCGACCGGGGAGCTGTTTTTT. It is translated as CASSFSGTGGATGELFF.

V usage is TRBV9 and J usage is TRBJ2-1; TRBD2 aligns across 11 bases. The CDR3 runs to 19 residues. The germline CDR1 and CDR2 sequences are SGDLS and YYNGEE. Germline trimming cut 0 bases from V and 4 bases from J; bases unmatched to any gene: 12. The CDR3 nucleotides read TGTGCCAGCAGCGTAGGAGGGTCCGGGACTAGCGGAACATACAATGAGCAGTTCTTC. Translating gives CASSVGGSGTSGTYNEQFF.

This clone was found a few times. This chain connects TRBV7-9 to TRBJ2-5; 10 nucleotides match TRBD2. CDR1 and CDR2 (germline): SEHNR, FQNEAQ (reference sequence). The CDR3 has 15 amino acids. J gave up 5 bases and V 2 bases, and 5 bases lay outside the gene matches. The CDR3 region is CASSLPLAGSETQYF. The CDR3 DNA reads TGTGCCAGCAGCTTACCACTAGCGGGAAGCGAGACCCAGTACTTC.

This sequence joins TRBV27 and TRBJ1-5, with D hard to call. Germline lookup yields CDR1 MNHEY and CDR2 SMNVEV (reference sequence). The CDR3 is made up of 16 amino acids. Trimming removed 2 bases at V and 0 bases at J, with 11 bases between. CDR3 nucleotide sequence: TGTGCCAGCAGTTTAATGGGCACTTATAGCAATCAGCCCCAGCATTTT. It encodes CASSLMGTYSNQPQHF.

This clone was found once. The rearrangement links TRBV11-3 to TRBJ2-1; 10 bases are shared with TRBD2. CDR3 length: 17 amino acids. V dropped 3 bases and J dropped 4; count of bases not matched to a gene: 9. Per germline, CDR1 SGHNT and CDR2 YENEEA. This chain's CDR3 is CASSFSSLAGAYNEQFF. The CDR3 bases are TGTGCCAGCAGCTTTTCCTCTCTAGCGGGAGCGTACAATGAGCAGTTCTTC.

The chain carries TRBV15 and TRBJ2-5, with TRBD1 as a possible D gene (5 bases). Germline CDR1 reads LNHNV; CDR2 reads YYDKDF (reference sequence). The CDR3 is 15 residues long. Trimming removed 0 bases at V and 5 bases at J, with 13 bases between. This chain's CDR3 is CATSRDGAVKETQYF. The CDR3 DNA reads as TGTGCCACCAGCAGAGATGGGGCAGTCAAGGAGACCCAGTACTTC. Drawing the rest from reference TRBV15 and TRBJ2-5, the complete variable domain is DAMVIQNPRYQVTQFGKPVTLSCSQTLNHNVMYWYQQKSSQAPKLLFHYYDKDFNNEADTPDNFQSRRPNTSFCFLDIRSPGLGDTAMYLCATSRDGAVKETQYFGPGTRLLVL.

The chain employs TRBV7-3 and TRBJ2-7; 9 nucleotides match TRBD2. The CDR3 extends over 15 amino acids. Per the germline V gene, CDR1 is SGHTA and CDR2 is FQGTGA. V shed 2 bases, J shed 2 bases, and the junction held 4 bases outside the gene matches. The CDR3 loop is CASSLQRGAPYEQYF. The CDR3 nucleotides are TGTGCCAGCAGCTTACAGCGGGGGGCTCCCTACGAGCAGTACTTC.